These 9 T cell receptor beta chains share one sample of origin, sequenced in a study of control samples from healthy donors and cancer patients. Generated by immunoSEQ multiplex PCR, the TCRdb table keeps only in-frame clones and is missing some. The data contain some 150,000 clones, roughly 92% of them singletons. Sequenced sample: blood. All receptors derive from a man aged 35 to 55 in good health.

The chain links TRBV7-2 to TRBJ1-5; weak D call: TRBD1 (5 bases). This CDR3 region has 16 residues. The V end was cut by 4 bases, the J end by 0 bases, with 13 bases between. Germline CDR1 SGHTA, CDR2 FQGNSA. DNA for the CDR3: TGTGCCAGCAGCTCAGCAGACAGTTATAGCAATCAGCCCCAGCATTTT. This sequence encodes CASSSADSYSNQPQHF.

The chain joins TRBV24-1 to TRBJ1-3, with TRBD1 matching over 7 bases. CDR3 length: 17 amino acids. The trim removed 3 bases at V and 0 bases at J, leaving 7 bases unmatched. The V gene's germline CDR1 is KGHDR and CDR2 SFDVKD. The CDR3 protein is CATSDTGTASSGNTIYF. In DNA form, the CDR3 reads TGTGCCACCAGTGATACCGGGACAGCGAGCTCTGGAAACACCATATATTTT.

The chain combines TRBV6-6 with TRBJ1-1, with 7 bases fitting TRBD1. Germline CDR1 and CDR2: MNHNY and SVGAGI (reference sequence). This CDR3 comprises 15 residues. V was clipped by 4 bases and J by 0 bases; unmatched bases: 5. The CDR3 DNA is TGTGCCAGCAGTTCCCGGACAGGCATGAACACTGAAGCTTTCTTT. Translated: CASSSRTGMNTEAFF.

This clone showed up just once. The chain has TRBV28 and TRBJ1-4, with D tentatively TRBD1 (5 bases). V gave up 7 bases and J gave up 8 bases, with 17 bases separating them. The germline CDR1 and CDR2 sequences are MDHEN and SYDVKM. The CDR3 covers 14 residues. CDR3 amino acids: CASTLGGVREKLFF. The CDR3 DNA is TGTGCCAGCACCCTAGGAGGGGTGAGAGAAAAACTGTTTTTT. Full variable domain (outside the CDR3, taken from reference TRBV28 and TRBJ1-4): DVKVTQSSRYLVKRTGEKVFLECVQDMDHENMFWYRQDPGLGLRLIYFSYDVKMKEKGDIPEGYSVSREKKERFSLILESASTNQTSMYLCASTLGGVREKLFFGSGTQLSVL.

V gene TRBV23-1 combines with J gene TRBJ1-2; TRBD1 matches 9 bases. TRBV23-1 belongs to the ORF category, with a function that is uncertain. This CDR3 comprises 17 residues. Trimming cost V 2 bases and J 1 base; bases outside gene matches: 8. The CDR3 loop is CASSQTAGTGNNYGYTF. The CDR3, as DNA: TGCGCCAGCAGTCAAACCGCTGGGACAGGGAATAACTATGGCTACACCTTC.

The chain combines TRBV5-1 with TRBJ1-1, with 10 bases matching TRBD1. There are 16 residues in the CDR3. Germline-derived CDR1 and CDR2 are SGHRS and YFSETQ. The ends lost 4 bases at V and 1 base at J; junction bases unmatched: 7. The CDR3 DNA reads as TGCGCCAGCAGCCCGGGACAGGGGTTTTCGAACACTGAAGCTTTCTTT. Its protein is CASSPGQGFSNTEAFF.

On this clone itself: The same CDR3 is also encoded by other DNA sequences in this sample. V and J are TRBV3-1 (or the pseudogene TRBV3-2) and TRBJ2-2; D call uncertain. Trimming removed 0 bases from V and 0 bases from J, with 8 bases in between. This CDR3 spans 16 amino acids. From germline, CDR1 is LGHDT and CDR2 YNNKEL (reference sequence). The CDR3 region is CASSQEAGTNTGELFF. CDR3 sequence (DNA): TGTGCCAGCAGCCAAGAAGCAGGAACGAACACCGGGGAGCTGTTTTTT.

V and J are TRBV6-5 and TRBJ1-5; no definite D call. V gave up 6 bases and J gave up 4 bases, with 10 bases separating them. The CDR3 is 13 amino acids. Germline V gene data show CDR1 as MNHEY and CDR2 as SVGAGI. CDR3 bases: TGTGCCAGCAGATTTTCAGGTAATCAGCCCCAGCATTTT. Residues: CASRFSGNQPQHF.

The V call is TRBV5-1, the J call TRBJ2-7, with 10 bases lining up with TRBD1. Germline values: CDR1 SGHRS, CDR2 YFSETQ. The V gene end was trimmed by 2 bases and the J gene end by 0 bases; junction bases not matched to a gene: 17. The CDR3 loop spans 20 amino acids. CDR3 sequence reads: CASSLILGQGRLRFSYEQYF. CDR3 nucleotides: TGCGCCAGCAGCTTAATATTGGGACAGGGGCGACTCCGCTTCTCCTACGAGCAGTACTTC.